A single T cell receptor beta chain is shown here with its context. Per the authors' pipeline: By means of reference gene primer amplification, nucleated cell counts were estimated. Generated by immunoSEQ multiplex PCR, the TCRdb table keeps only in-frame clones and is missing some. V and J calls and clone size are as listed in that table; D and trimming were resolved from the DNA. The data contain around 190,000 clones, around 80% of them singletons. This record comes from a study of blood T cell repertoires in COVID-19. The wider study: The cDNA or gDNA used as material had been derived from T cells, B-cell-depleted T cells, or PBMCs.

This CDR3 region has 17 residues. The V gene end was trimmed by 6 bases and the J gene end by 3 bases; junction bases not matched to a gene: 16. Germline V lookup: CDR1 MDHEN, CDR2 SYDVKM. Followed longitudinally, the Seattle patients had been enrolled during active infection. The source material was peripheral blood. The sequence was collected from a woman aged 55 to 70 with COVID-19, enrolled during active disease. The J gene is TRBJ2-5, the V gene TRBV28; 7 bases align to TRBD1. The CDR3, as DNA: TGTGCCAGCAGCCAAAAAACAGGGGCAGGCCGAAAAGAGACCCAGTACTTC. It specifies CASSQKTGAGRKETQYF.